This is a list of T cell receptor beta chains from one sample in a study of blood T cell repertoires in COVID-19. The protocol was immunoSEQ multiplex PCR, while the TCRdb copy is restricted to in-frame clones and leaves out a portion. The sample shows 20,000 to 30,000 clones, under 90% of them seen only once. Sequenced: peripheral blood. The receptors stem from a human donor in a cohort sampled during active COVID-19. Both conserved end residues are trimmed from each CDR3. A D gene is named only where the DNA matches it firmly.

D	V	CDR3
NA	TRBV5-6	ASSLGLSGDAF
TRBD1	TRBV5-1	ASSLLGDREYNEQF
TRBD1	TRBV27	ASRQTGGTEAF
NA	TRBV2	ASSESITETGNTIY
TRBD1	TRBV10-3	AISGTGEQPQH
NA	TRBV21-1	ASSNPGVSPGTGYNSPLH
TRBD2	TRBV4-1	ASREAAYTGELF
NA	TRBV5-6	ASSPGRGMKNQPQH
TRBD1	TRBV28	ASGTGVFGTGELF
TRBD2	TRBV10-2	ASSLDVGGRVNEQF
NA	TRBV5-1	ASSEDSYGYT
TRBD2	TRBV6-6	ASSRGTSGNNEQF
TRBD1	TRBV6-5	ASKPDRGTSYEQY
NA	TRBV5-1	ASSLGLPRETQY
NA	TRBV5-4	ASSPGTLQETQY
NA	TRBV6-6	ASSYLRIGDTGELF
NA	TRBV7-2	ASSLVHTGVQYEQY
TRBD2	TRBV5-1	ASSLVGGTLTGELF
TRBD1	TRBV19	ASKPPGTGTYEQY
NA	TRBV2	ASSENRIITGYT
NA	TRBV24-1	ATSDLDTFQF
NA	TRBV6-5	ASSYGGIGEKLF
NA	TRBV9	ASSVGTGGFYEQY
TRBD1	TRBV3-1/TRBV3-2	ASSHPQGEAF
TRBD2	TRBV19	ASSKLAGGRYNEQF
NA	TRBV7-2	ASSPPEGRQETQY
TRBD2	TRBV6-2/TRBV6-3	ASSYYGGGASEQF
TRBD1	TRBV6-6	ASSPPDRGRNEQF
NA	TRBV5-4	ASSLWGRGYGYT
TRBD1	TRBV5-1	ASSSTGGSYEQY
TRBD1	TRBV19	ASSIAGTENSPLH
NA	TRBV5-1	ASSFGPRVGETQY
NA	TRBV3-1/TRBV3-2	ASSSLTTGRGEQY
NA	TRBV7-2	ASSEDSPASDTQY
TRBD2	TRBV6-5	ASNPTSGSIHEQY
NA	TRBV6-5	ASTGAFDTGELF
NA	TRBV21-1	ASRSGLAGGPSTDTQY
TRBD1	TRBV18	ASSPSVTGEAKLF
NA	TRBV25-1	ASIQNHEQY
NA	TRBV5-1	ASSGIGTPTYNEQF
NA	TRBV5-1	ASSLGVNYGYT
NA	TRBV5-4	ASSLNVGDEQY
NA	TRBV9	ASSVGQITNEKLF
TRBD1	TRBV3-1/TRBV3-2	ASSRQGYGYT
NA	TRBV5-6	ASSKAGPSYEQY
TRBD1	TRBV5-4	ASSLDGQGGTDTQY
TRBD2	TRBV3-1/TRBV3-2	ASSQDSGGGQETQY
NA	TRBV5-6	ASSAWTARNEQF